These 26 T cell receptor beta chains share one sample of origin, sequenced in a study of blood T cells in healthy people across ages. A second PCR, run for roughly 7 to 12 cycles, used a sample-barcoded 5' primer plus a J-beta primer mix. TCRdb fed the 5' RACE reads into MiXCR, producing one record per CDR3 protein. This table holds around 800,000 distinct CDR3 sequences, roughly 46% found once. The sequenced sample was blood. Source of these receptors: an elderly man in good health.

This chain joins TRBV15 and TRBJ2-5; tentative D call: TRBD2 (5 bases). Germline loops: CDR1 LNHNV, CDR2 YYDKDF (reference sequence). There are 15 residues in the CDR3. Trimming took off 0 bases at V and 1 base at J, with 9 bases between the two ends. In DNA, the CDR3 is TGTGCCACCAGCAGAGATAGAGGGCCCCAAGAGACCCAGTACTTC. It translates to CATSRDRGPQETQYF.

Ten or more counts support this clonotype. The chain couples TRBV5-5 to TRBJ2-1, with TRBD2 identical over 7 bases. V trimming: 4 bases; J trimming: 6 bases; junction bases outside the gene matches: 10. Germline CDR1 and CDR2: SGHKS and YYEKEE (reference sequence). CDR3 size: 15 residues. Here the CDR3 reads CASSPTRGGSNEQFF. In nucleotides, the CDR3 is TGTGCCAGCAGCCCGACTAGGGGAGGGTCCAATGAGCAGTTCTTC.

This clonotype was observed a handful of times. The chain is built from TRBV27 and TRBJ2-1; TRBD2 matches at 12 bases. Germline-derived CDR1 and CDR2 are MNHEY and SMNVEV (reference sequence). Unmatched junction bases numbered 7, after V lost 5 bases and J lost 8 bases. CDR3 length: 15 residues. CDR3 protein: CASSATSGRWDEQFF. For the CDR3, the DNA is TGTGCCAGCAGTGCGACTAGCGGGAGATGGGATGAGCAGTTCTTC.

The V gene is TRBV15, the J gene TRBJ2-2, with D maybe TRBD2 (5 bases). This CDR3 comprises 15 residues. Looked up from germline, CDR1 is LNHNV and CDR2 is YYDKDF (reference sequence). The V and J ends lost 5 bases and 6 bases respectively, with 16 bases between them. The CDR3 region is CATSYSGDRAGELFF. Here the CDR3 DNA reads TGTGCCACCAGCTACTCCGGGGATAGGGCCGGGGAGCTGTTTTTT.

Remarks on this clonotype: The junction does not match germline at one end; this may be a read error. The chain uses TRBV7-2 and TRBJ1-1, with TRBD1 identical over 10 bases. CDR3 length equals 13 residues. The V gene's germline CDR1 is SGHTA and CDR2 FQGNSA. In DNA, the CDR3 is TGTGGCAGCAGTCGGACAGGGGGCACTGAAGCTTTCTTT. Residues: CGSSRTGGTEAFF.

The chain links TRBV27 to TRBJ2-2; 9 positions agree with TRBD2. V lost 8 bases to trimming and J lost 3 bases; unmatched junction nucleotides: 4. Germline CDR1 is MNHEY and CDR2 is SMNVEV (reference sequence). This CDR3 comprises 14 residues. CDR3 coding DNA: TGTGCCAGCCGGGGACTAGCCGACACCGGGGAGCTGTTTTTT. Translation gives CASRGLADTGELFF.

The gene calls are TRBV7-8 and TRBJ2-7; 7 bases align to TRBD2. This CDR3 comprises 16 residues. V was clipped by 2 bases and J by 7 bases; unmatched bases: 14. Germline loops: CDR1 SGHVS, CDR2 FQNEAQ. In nucleotides, the CDR3 is TGTGCCAGCAGCTTATCGCTAGCGGAGCATATCGGTGAGCAGTACTTC. This gives the protein CASSLSLAEHIGEQYF.

This sequence joins TRBV3-1 and TRBJ2-1; D is unclear. This CDR3 is built from 14 residues. The V end was cut by 4 bases, the J end by 8 bases, with 15 bases between. Germline V gene lookup returns CDR1 LGHDT and CDR2 YNNKEL (reference sequence). CDR3 coding DNA: TGTGCCAGCAGCCCCCCGGGCCCCCCCTATGAGCAGTTCTTC. It specifies CASSPPGPPYEQFF.

This clonotype has more than one count but fewer than ten. This chain links TRBV7-9 with TRBJ2-5, with a tentative D call TRBD2 (5 bases). V lost 4 bases, J lost 5 bases, and 11 bases lay in between. The CDR3 loop spans 13 amino acids. The germline gives CDR1 SEHNR, CDR2 FQNEAQ (reference sequence). CDR3 DNA sequence: TGTGCCAGCAGCTCCCCCCCGGGGGAGACCCAGTACTTC. It yields the protein CASSSPPGETQYF.

As concerns this clonotype: A single base separates this from a much larger clone, so it may be a read error. The chain carries TRBV4-3 and TRBJ2-1; D may be TRBD1 (5 bases). In germline, CDR1 is LGHNA, CDR2 YSLEER. The length of the CDR3 is 15 residues. For the CDR3, the DNA is TGCGCCAGCAGCCAAGATGGGAACAGGATGAATGGGCAGTTCTTC. Its protein product is CASSQDGNRMNGQFF.

The rearrangement links TRBV28 to TRBJ2-3, with D perhaps given as TRBD1 or TRBD2 (5 bases each). This CDR3 has 16 residues. V lost 6 bases, J lost 1 base, and 17 bases lay in between. Germline V gives CDR1 MDHEN, CDR2 SYDVKM. The CDR3 region has the DNA TGTGCCAGCAGGCCCCCCGGGGCCCTTGGCACAGATACGCAGTATTTT. It translates to CASRPPGALGTDTQYF. Drawing the rest from reference TRBV28 and TRBJ2-3, the complete variable domain is DVKVTQSSRYLVKRTGEKVFLECVQDMDHENMFWYRQDPGLGLRLIYFSYDVKMKEKGDIPEGYSVSREKKERFSLILESASTNQTSMYLCASRPPGALGTDTQYFGPGTRLTVL.

This clonotype was counted between two and nine times. The chain employs TRBV7-2 and TRBJ2-1; D is ambiguous. The V gene's germline CDR1 is SGHTA and CDR2 FQGNSA. Trimming took 0 bases from V and 7 from J, leaving 7 bases between them. The CDR3 covers 13 residues. The CDR3 protein is CASSLARVNEQFF. The CDR3 DNA reads TGTGCCAGCAGCTTAGCCCGGGTTAATGAGCAGTTCTTC.

In this sample, this clonotype turned up many times. This chain uses TRBV7-3 with TRBJ2-1; 10 bases align to TRBD1. This CDR3 spans 15 amino acids. V lost 3 bases and J lost 8; bases outside the gene matches: 7. The germline CDR1 and CDR2 sequences are SGHTA and FQGTGA. Here the CDR3 DNA reads TGTGCCAGCAGCTTCGGGACAGGGGTACGGGATGAGCAGTTCTTC. It is translated as CASSFGTGVRDEQFF.

The J gene is TRBJ2-1, the V gene TRBV28; D is unresolved. Deletions cut 3 bases from V and 0 bases from J, with 12 bases between. The CDR3 has 16 amino acids. Germline values: CDR1 MDHEN, CDR2 SYDVKM. As DNA, the CDR3 is TGTGCCAGCAGTTTTGGGCTTTCGAGCTCCTACAATGAGCAGTTCTTC. Translation gives CASSFGLSSSYNEQFF.

This clonotype was picked up a small number of times. J is TRBJ1-6 and V is TRBV28; unclear D gene. The germline CDR1 and CDR2 sequences are MDHEN and SYDVKM. This CDR3 contains 12 residues. V lost 6 bases and J lost 10, with 10 bases in between. The CDR3 nucleotides are TGTGCCAGCAGCTACAGTCACTCACCCCTCCACTTT. It codes for CASSYSHSPLHF.

The chain combines TRBV20-1 with TRBJ2-3, with 9 bases aligning to TRBD2. The CDR3 covers 15 residues. The trim removed 4 bases at V and 6 bases at J, leaving 11 bases unmatched. Germline CDR1 reads DFQATT; CDR2 reads SNEGSKA (reference sequence). The CDR3 DNA is TGCAGTGCTAATGGACTAGCGACGCCCTATGATACGCAGTATTTT. Translation: CSANGLATPYDTQYF.

This clonotype has ten or more counts. One end of the junction varies from germline; a read error may be responsible. The V call is TRBV18, the J call TRBJ2-7; no clear D. CDR3 length equals 12 residues. From germline, CDR1 is KGHSH and CDR2 LQKENI. The CDR3 loop is CASAPGRYEQYF. The CDR3 DNA reads as TGTGCCAGCGCACCGGGTAGATACGAGCAGTACTTC.

This clonotype was counted between two and nine times. V usage is TRBV14 and J usage is TRBJ2-1; no firm D call. CDR3 length: 15 residues. Germline V gives CDR1 SGHDN, CDR2 FVKESK. V shed 5 bases and J shed 7 bases, with 18 bases lying between them. The DNA for the CDR3 is TGTGCCAGCAGCTTGGACCCCTCCCTAGGGAATGAGCAGTTCTTC. This sequence encodes CASSLDPSLGNEQFF.

With regard to this clonotype: Given a much more abundant clone one base away, this may be a read error. V gene TRBV11-3 combines with J gene TRBJ2-3; maybe TRBD2 (6 bases). Germline V gives CDR1 SGHNT, CDR2 YENEEA. The CDR3 contains 13 residues. The CDR3 nucleotides are TGTGCCAGCGCCGCGAGGGAGGTAGATACGCGGTATTTT. Protein product: CASAAREVDTRYF.

V is TRBV28 and J is TRBJ1-1, with D unresolved. Trimming shortened V by 6 bases and J by 3 bases, and 14 bases separated the two germline ends. Germline V CDR1 and CDR2: MDHEN, SYDVKM. CDR3 length: 14 amino acids. The CDR3 loop reads CASSLDGWDTEAFF. The CDR3 DNA sequence: TGTGCCAGCAGCCTGGACGGCTGGGACACTGAAGCTTTCTTT. The variable domain in full, completed from reference TRBV28 and TRBJ1-1, reads DVKVTQSSRYLVKRTGEKVFLECVQDMDHENMFWYRQDPGLGLRLIYFSYDVKMKEKGDIPEGYSVSREKKERFSLILESASTNQTSMYLCASSLDGWDTEAFFGQGTRLTVV.

This clonotype came up a few times. V is TRBV12-3 or TRBV12-4 and J is TRBJ2-2; 7 bases fit TRBD1. V lost 6 bases, J lost 5 bases, and 6 bases stayed unmatched. The CDR3 spans 14 residues. As DNA, the CDR3 is TGTGCCAGCAGCCCCGGGACAGATACCGGGGAGCTGTTTTTT. This codes for CASSPGTDTGELFF.

This clonotype was seen more than once but under ten times. This chain uses TRBV4-3 with TRBJ2-7, with D maybe TRBD2 (6 bases). The J call could be wrong; TRBJ2-5 is a better fit for the DNA end. The germline CDR1 and CDR2 sequences are LGHNA and YSLEER. The CDR3 runs 14 residues. The DNA of the CDR3 is TGCGCCAGCAGCCAAGTTTTGGAGGGCGGGACCCAGTACTTC. Protein product: CASSQVLEGGTQYF.

The chain joins TRBV29-1 to TRBJ1-1; D remains unclear. CDR1 is SQVTM and CDR2 is ANQGSEA in the germline V gene. V lost 6 bases, J lost 0 bases, and 17 bases lay in between. CDR3 length: 15 residues. DNA for the CDR3: TGCAGCGTCTCCCTCTCGGTCCAGCTGAACACTGAAGCTTTCTTT. This translates into CSVSLSVQLNTEAFF. Based on the CDR3 plus reference TRBV29-1 and TRBJ1-1, the full variable domain is SAVISQKPSRDICQRGTSLTIQCQVDSQVTMMFWYRQQPGQSLTLIATANQGSEATYESGFVIDKFPISRPNLTFSTLTVSNMSPEDSSIYLCSVSLSVQLNTEAFFGQGTRLTVV.

The V call is TRBV5-6, the J call TRBJ2-7; 10 bases align to TRBD1. The J call may be incorrect, as the DNA end agrees better with TRBJ2-5. The CDR3 is made up of 14 amino acids. Germline V gene lookup returns CDR1 SGHDT and CDR2 YYEEEE. The CDR3 DNA sequence: TGTGCCAGCAGCTTGTGGGGACAGGGGGAGACCCAGTACTTC. Translation: CASSLWGQGETQYF.

This clonotype was observed a few times. V and J are TRBV24-1 and TRBJ2-1; D call uncertain. There are 15 residues in the CDR3. CDR1 is KGHDR and CDR2 is SFDVKD in the germline V gene. The V gene lost 9 bases and the J gene lost 0 bases, with 14 bases spanning the gap. CDR3 sequence: CATEQTVSSYNEQFF. For the CDR3, the DNA is TGTGCCACCGAACAAACGGTGAGCTCCTACAATGAGCAGTTCTTC.

The chain joins TRBV5-1 to TRBJ2-7, with 8 bases matching TRBD2. CDR3 size: 14 residues. Germline CDR1 SGHRS, CDR2 YFSETQ. V lost 5 bases and J lost 7; bases outside the gene matches: 11. The CDR3 here is CASSELADYNEQYF. The CDR3 DNA reads as TGCGCCAGCAGTGAACTAGCGGACTACAATGAGCAGTACTTC.